A selection of T cell receptor beta chains follows, all from one sample in a study of graft-versus-host responses after intestinal transplantation. Repertoires were generated with immunoSEQ multiplex PCR, while TCRdb's copy carries only in-frame clones and drops some. The sample lists about 130,000 clones, more than 80% occurring once. These receptors' antigens are unknown. Specimen: unstimulated CD4+ T cells sorted from spleen or lymph node cells, collected before intestinal transplant. All receptors derive from a human donor who received an intestinal transplant. CDR3s include the opening cysteine and the closing phenylalanine or tryptophan. D genes are given only for firm matches. The size field is filled for only some rows; it gives once, few, many or a size class.

cdr3_aa: CASSHRDSSGNTIYF
cdr3_nt: TGTGCCAGCAGCCACCGGGACAGCTCTGGAAACACCATATATTTT
j_call: TRBJ1-3
clone_size: -
d_call: TRBD1
v_call: TRBV9

cdr3_aa: CASSLVNGNTIYF
cdr3_nt: TGTGCCAGCAGCTTGGTAAATGGAAACACCATATATTTT
j_call: TRBJ1-3
clone_size: -
d_call: -
v_call: TRBV5-4

cdr3_aa: CASSLTGGRVYNEQFF
cdr3_nt: TGTGCCAGCAGCTTAACTGGGGGGCGTGTCTACAATGAGCAGTTCTTC
j_call: TRBJ2-1
clone_size: -
d_call: -
v_call: TRBV7-3

cdr3_aa: CASRLQGATQYF
cdr3_nt: TGTGCCAGCAGACTACAGGGCGCGACCCAGTACTTC
j_call: TRBJ2-5
clone_size: few
d_call: -
v_call: TRBV6-1

cdr3_aa: CASSLFNNAEAFF
cdr3_nt: TGTGCCAGCAGTTTGTTCAACAACGCTGAAGCTTTCTTT
j_call: TRBJ1-1
clone_size: -
d_call: -
v_call: TRBV27

cdr3_aa: CASSLTANYGYTF
cdr3_nt: TGCGCCAGCAGCTTGACAGCTAACTATGGCTACACCTTC
j_call: TRBJ1-2
clone_size: -
d_call: -
v_call: TRBV5-1

cdr3_aa: CASSPNSGTENTEAFF
cdr3_nt: TGTGCCAGCAGCCCAAATTCCGGGACAGAGAACACTGAAGCTTTCTTT
j_call: TRBJ1-1
clone_size: -
d_call: TRBD1
v_call: TRBV7-9

cdr3_aa: CASSRIGGADNQETQYF
cdr3_nt: TGTGCCAGTAGTCGCATCGGGGGGGCCGATAACCAAGAGACCCAGTACTTC
j_call: TRBJ2-5
clone_size: -
d_call: TRBD2
v_call: TRBV19

cdr3_aa: CASSPGTPTGELFF
cdr3_nt: TGTGCCAGCAGCCCCGGGACTCCTACCGGGGAGCTGTTTTTT
j_call: TRBJ2-2
clone_size: -
d_call: -
v_call: TRBV6-5

cdr3_aa: CASEGKGQWVQPQHF
cdr3_nt: TGTGCCAGCGAGGGCAAGGGACAATGGGTTCAGCCCCAGCATTTT
j_call: TRBJ1-5
clone_size: -
d_call: -
v_call: TRBV6-1

cdr3_aa: CASSLEAGRQGEQFF
cdr3_nt: TGTGCCAGCAGCTTAGAGGCGGGGAGGCAGGGTGAGCAGTTCTTC
j_call: TRBJ2-1
clone_size: -
d_call: -
v_call: TRBV7-7

cdr3_aa: CAWSRGTTYEQYF
cdr3_nt: TGTGCCTGGAGTAGGGGGACAACCTACGAGCAGTACTTC
j_call: TRBJ2-7
clone_size: -
d_call: -
v_call: TRBV30

cdr3_aa: CASSLNSGGRGETQYF
cdr3_nt: TGTGCCAGCAGCTTAAACTCGGGGGGGAGGGGAGAGACCCAGTACTTC
j_call: TRBJ2-5
clone_size: -
d_call: TRBD2
v_call: TRBV11-3

cdr3_aa: CASSPSSTYNEQFF
cdr3_nt: TGTGCCAGCAGCCCCTCTAGTACGTACAATGAGCAGTTCTTC
j_call: TRBJ2-1
clone_size: -
d_call: -
v_call: TRBV14

cdr3_aa: CASSLDVDTQYF
cdr3_nt: TGCGCCAGCAGCTTGGACGTGGATACGCAGTATTTT
j_call: TRBJ2-3
clone_size: -
d_call: -
v_call: TRBV5-1

cdr3_aa: CASNHGAEQETQYF
cdr3_nt: TGCGCCAGTAATCACGGAGCGGAGCAAGAGACCCAGTACTTC
j_call: TRBJ2-5
clone_size: once
d_call: -
v_call: TRBV5-1

cdr3_aa: CASSFRDVKDTQYF
cdr3_nt: TGTGCCAGCAGCTTCCGGGACGTCAAAGATACGCAGTATTTT
j_call: TRBJ2-3
clone_size: -
d_call: -
v_call: TRBV5-8

cdr3_aa: CASRLRDRGQGYTF
cdr3_nt: TGTGCCAGCAGGTTACGGGACAGGGGGCAAGGCTACACCTTC
j_call: TRBJ1-2
clone_size: few
d_call: TRBD1
v_call: TRBV6-1

cdr3_aa: CASSTPDRGDGGYTF
cdr3_nt: TGTGCCAGCAGCACCCCGGACAGGGGGGATGGAGGCTACACCTTC
j_call: TRBJ1-2
clone_size: -
d_call: TRBD1
v_call: TRBV7-2

cdr3_aa: CASSWTGFFYEQYF
cdr3_nt: TGTGCCAGCAGCTGGACAGGGTTTTTTTACGAGCAGTACTTC
j_call: TRBJ2-7
clone_size: -
d_call: TRBD1
v_call: TRBV2

cdr3_aa: CASRRNSNQPQHF
cdr3_nt: TGTGCCAGCAGGCGGAATAGCAATCAGCCCCAGCATTTT
j_call: TRBJ1-5
clone_size: -
d_call: -
v_call: TRBV2

cdr3_aa: CASSPQGENTEAFF
cdr3_nt: TGTGCCAGCAGCCCACAGGGGGAGAACACTGAAGCTTTCTTT
j_call: TRBJ1-1
clone_size: -
d_call: TRBD1
v_call: TRBV6-5

cdr3_aa: CASSLATSGAETQYF
cdr3_nt: TGCGCCAGCAGCTTGGCAACTAGCGGGGCGGAGACCCAGTACTTC
j_call: TRBJ2-5
clone_size: -
d_call: TRBD2
v_call: TRBV5-1

cdr3_aa: CASSAQGNYGYTF
cdr3_nt: TGTGCCAGCAGTGCACAGGGTAACTATGGCTACACCTTC
j_call: TRBJ1-2
clone_size: -
d_call: -
v_call: TRBV6-5